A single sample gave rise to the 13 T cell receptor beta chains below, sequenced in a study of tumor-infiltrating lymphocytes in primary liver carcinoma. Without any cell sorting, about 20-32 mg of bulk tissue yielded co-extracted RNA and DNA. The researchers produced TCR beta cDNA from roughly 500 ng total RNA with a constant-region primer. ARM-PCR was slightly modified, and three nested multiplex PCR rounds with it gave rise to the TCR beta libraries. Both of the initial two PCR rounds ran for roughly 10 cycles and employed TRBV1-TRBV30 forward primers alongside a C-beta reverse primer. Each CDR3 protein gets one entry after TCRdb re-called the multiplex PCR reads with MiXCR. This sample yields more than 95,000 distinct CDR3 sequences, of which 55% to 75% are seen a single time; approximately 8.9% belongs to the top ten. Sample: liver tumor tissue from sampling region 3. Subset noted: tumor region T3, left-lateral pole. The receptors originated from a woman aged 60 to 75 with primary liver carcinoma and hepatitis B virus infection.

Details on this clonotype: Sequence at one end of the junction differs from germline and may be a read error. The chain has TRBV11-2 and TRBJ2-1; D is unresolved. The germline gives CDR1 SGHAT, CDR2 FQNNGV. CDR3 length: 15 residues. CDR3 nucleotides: TGTGCCAGCAGCTTCACTATCGGAAGGTTCAATGAGCAGATCTTC. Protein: CASSFTIGRFNEQIF.

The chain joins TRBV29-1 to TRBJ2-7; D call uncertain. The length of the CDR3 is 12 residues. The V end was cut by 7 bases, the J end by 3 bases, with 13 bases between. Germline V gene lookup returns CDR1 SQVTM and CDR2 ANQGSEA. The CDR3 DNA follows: TGCAGCGCTGACACTAACGGCTACGAGCAGTACTTC. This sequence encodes CSADTNGYEQYF.

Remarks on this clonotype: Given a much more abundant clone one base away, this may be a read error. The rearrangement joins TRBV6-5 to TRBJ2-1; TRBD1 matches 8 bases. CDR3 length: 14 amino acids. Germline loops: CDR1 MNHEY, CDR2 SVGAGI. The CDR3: CASSLQGGYNAQFF. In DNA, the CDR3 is TGTGCCAGCAGCCTACAGGGGGGCTACAATGCGCAGTTCTTC.

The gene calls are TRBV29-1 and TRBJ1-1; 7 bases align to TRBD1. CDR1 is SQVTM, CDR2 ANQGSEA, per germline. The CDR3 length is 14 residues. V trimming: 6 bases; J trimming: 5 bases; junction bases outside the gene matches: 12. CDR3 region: CSVQTTSGGTEAFF. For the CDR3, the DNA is TGCAGCGTACAAACAACCTCAGGGGGAACTGAAGCTTTCTTT.

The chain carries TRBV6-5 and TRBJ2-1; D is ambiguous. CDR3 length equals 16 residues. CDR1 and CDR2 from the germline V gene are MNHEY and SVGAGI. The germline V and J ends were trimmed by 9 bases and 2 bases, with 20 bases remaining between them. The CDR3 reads CARSTPSRSAYNEQFF. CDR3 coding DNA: TGTGCCAGATCTACACCTTCCAGGTCCGCCTACAATGAGCAGTTCTTC.

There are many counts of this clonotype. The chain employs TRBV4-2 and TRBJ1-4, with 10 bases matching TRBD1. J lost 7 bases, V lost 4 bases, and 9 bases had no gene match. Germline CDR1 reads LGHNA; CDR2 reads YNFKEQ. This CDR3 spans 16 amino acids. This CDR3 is CASSRTDRGRGEKLFF. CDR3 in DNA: TGTGCCAGCAGCCGAACTGACAGGGGGCGCGGTGAAAAACTGTTTTTT.

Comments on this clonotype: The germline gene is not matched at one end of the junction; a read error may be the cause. CDR3 residues: CGSSYARQSSSYEQYF. The CDR3 bases are TGTGGCAGCAGTTACGCTCGCCAGTCGAGCTCCTACGAGCAGTACTTC. J is TRBJ2-7 and V is TRBV6-5, with D unresolved. The CDR3 runs to 16 residues. Germline CDR1 reads MNHEY; CDR2 reads SVGAGI.

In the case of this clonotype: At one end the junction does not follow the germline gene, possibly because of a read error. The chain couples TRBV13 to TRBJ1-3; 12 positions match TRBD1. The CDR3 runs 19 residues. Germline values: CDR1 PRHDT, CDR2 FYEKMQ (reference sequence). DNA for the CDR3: TGTGGCAGCATCAGCCGGGACAGGGGGCGTCTTGACCTGGGAAACACCATATATTTT. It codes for CGSISRDRGRLDLGNTIYF.

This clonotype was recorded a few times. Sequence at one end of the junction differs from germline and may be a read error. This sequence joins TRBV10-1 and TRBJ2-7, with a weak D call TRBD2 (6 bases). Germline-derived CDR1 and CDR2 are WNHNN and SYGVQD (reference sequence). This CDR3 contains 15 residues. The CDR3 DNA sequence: TGCGCCAGCAATGAGTCGATTAGCGCGGGGTACGAGCTGTACTTC. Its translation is CASNESISAGYELYF.

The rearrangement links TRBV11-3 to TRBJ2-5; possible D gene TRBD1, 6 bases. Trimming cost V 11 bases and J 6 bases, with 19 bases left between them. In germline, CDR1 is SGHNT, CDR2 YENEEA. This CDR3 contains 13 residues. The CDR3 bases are TGTGCCGGCGTAATCCAAGGGGGTCAGACCCAGTACTTC. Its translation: CAGVIQGGQTQYF.

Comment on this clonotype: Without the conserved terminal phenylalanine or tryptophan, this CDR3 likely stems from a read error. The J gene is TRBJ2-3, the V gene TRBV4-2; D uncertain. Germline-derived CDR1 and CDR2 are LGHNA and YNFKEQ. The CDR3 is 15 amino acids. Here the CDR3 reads CASSQGDISTDTQYL. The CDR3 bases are TGTGCCAGTAGCCAAGGCGATATAAGCACAGATACGCAGTATTTG.

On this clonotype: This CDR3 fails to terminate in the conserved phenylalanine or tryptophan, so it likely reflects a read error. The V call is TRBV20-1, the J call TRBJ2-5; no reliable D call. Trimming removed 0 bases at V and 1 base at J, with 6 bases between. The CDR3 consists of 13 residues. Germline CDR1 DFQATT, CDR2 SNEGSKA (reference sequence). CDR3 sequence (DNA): TGCAGTGCTAGAGATCAGATCCAAGAGACCCAGTACCTC. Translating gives CSARDQIQETQYL.

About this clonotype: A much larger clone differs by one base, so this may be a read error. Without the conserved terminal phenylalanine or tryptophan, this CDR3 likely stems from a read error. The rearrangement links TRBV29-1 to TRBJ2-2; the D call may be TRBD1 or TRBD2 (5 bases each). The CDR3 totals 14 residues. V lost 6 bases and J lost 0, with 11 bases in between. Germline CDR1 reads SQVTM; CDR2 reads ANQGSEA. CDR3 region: CSVGTESNTGELFS. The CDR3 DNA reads TGCAGCGTGGGGACCGAATCGAACACCGGGGAGCTGTTTTCT.